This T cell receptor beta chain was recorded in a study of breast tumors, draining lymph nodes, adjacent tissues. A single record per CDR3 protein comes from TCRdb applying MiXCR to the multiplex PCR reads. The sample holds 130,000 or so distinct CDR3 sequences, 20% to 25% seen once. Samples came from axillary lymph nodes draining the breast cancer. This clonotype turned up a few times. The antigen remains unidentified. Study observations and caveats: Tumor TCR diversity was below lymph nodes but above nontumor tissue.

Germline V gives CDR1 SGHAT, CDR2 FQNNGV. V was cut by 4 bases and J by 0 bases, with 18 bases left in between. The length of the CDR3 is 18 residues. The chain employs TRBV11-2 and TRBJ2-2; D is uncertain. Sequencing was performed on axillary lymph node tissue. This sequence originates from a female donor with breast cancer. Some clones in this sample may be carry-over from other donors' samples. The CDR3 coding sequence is TGTGCCAGCAGCTCATTCCCGGGCCCCAAGCCGAACACCGGGGAGCTGTTTTTT. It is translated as CASSSFPGPKPNTGELFF.